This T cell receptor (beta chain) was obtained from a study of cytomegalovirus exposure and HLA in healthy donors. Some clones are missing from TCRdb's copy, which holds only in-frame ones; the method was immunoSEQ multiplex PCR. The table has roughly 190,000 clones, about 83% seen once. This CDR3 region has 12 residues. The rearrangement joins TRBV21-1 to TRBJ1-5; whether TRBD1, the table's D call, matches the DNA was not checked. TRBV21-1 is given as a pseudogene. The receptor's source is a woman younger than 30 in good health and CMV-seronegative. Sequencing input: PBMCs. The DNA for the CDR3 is TGTGCCAGAGATGATCAGAATCAGCCCCAGCATTTT. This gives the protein CARDDQNQPQHF.